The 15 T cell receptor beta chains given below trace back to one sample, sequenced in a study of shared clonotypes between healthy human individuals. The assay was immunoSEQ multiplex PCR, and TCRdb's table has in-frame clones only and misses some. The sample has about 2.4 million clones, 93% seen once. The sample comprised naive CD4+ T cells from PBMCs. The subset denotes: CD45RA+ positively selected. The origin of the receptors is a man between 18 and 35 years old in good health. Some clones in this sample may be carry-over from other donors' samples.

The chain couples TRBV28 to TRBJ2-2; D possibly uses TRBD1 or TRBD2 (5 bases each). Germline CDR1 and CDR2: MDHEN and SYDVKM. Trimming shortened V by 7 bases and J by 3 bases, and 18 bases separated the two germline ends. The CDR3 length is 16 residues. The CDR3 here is CASTIGGTGDTGELFF. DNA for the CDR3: TGTGCCAGCACCATTGGGGGAACCGGGGACACCGGGGAGCTGTTTTTT.

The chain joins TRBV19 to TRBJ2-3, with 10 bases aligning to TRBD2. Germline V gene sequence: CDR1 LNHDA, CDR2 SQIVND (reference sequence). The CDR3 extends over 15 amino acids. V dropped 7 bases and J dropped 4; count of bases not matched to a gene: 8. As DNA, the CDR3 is TGTGCCAGTACGCTAGCGGGAGCCAGGGCAGATACGCAGTATTTT. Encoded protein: CASTLAGARADTQYF.

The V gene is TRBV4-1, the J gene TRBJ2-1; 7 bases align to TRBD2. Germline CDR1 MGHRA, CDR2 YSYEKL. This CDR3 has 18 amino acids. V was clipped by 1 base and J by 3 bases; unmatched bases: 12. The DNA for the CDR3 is TGCGCCAGCAGCCAAGGGGGGAGGGCTTCCCGACTCTACAATGAGCAGTTCTTC. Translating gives CASSQGGRASRLYNEQFF.

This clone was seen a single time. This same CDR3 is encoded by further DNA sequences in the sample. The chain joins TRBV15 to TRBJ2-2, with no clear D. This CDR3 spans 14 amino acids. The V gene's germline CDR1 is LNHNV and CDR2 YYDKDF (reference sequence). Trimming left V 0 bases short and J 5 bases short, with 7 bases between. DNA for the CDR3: TGTGCCACCAGCAGAGATAGACGGACCGGGGAGCTGTTTTTT. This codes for CATSRDRRTGELFF.

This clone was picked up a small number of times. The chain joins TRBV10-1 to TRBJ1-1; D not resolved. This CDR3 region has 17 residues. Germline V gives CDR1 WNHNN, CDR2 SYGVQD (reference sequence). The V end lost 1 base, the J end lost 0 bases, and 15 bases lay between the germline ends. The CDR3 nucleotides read TGCGCCAGCAGTGAGTACCGAGCTGGGCGGTTGAACACTGAAGCTTTCTTT. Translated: CASSEYRAGRLNTEAFF.

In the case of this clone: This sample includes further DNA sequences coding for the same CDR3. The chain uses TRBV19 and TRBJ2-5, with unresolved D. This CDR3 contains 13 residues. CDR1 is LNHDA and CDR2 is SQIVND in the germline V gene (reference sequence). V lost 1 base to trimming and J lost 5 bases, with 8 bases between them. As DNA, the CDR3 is TGTGCCAGTAGTATAGGCGGACGGGAGACCCAGTACTTC. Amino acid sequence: CASSIGGRETQYF.

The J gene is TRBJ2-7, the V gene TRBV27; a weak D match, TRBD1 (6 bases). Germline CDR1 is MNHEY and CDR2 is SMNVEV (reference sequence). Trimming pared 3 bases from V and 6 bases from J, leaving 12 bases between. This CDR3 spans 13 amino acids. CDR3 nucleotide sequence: TGTGCCAGCAGTTTTTCAGGGGATTCCGAGCAGTACTTC. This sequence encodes CASSFSGDSEQYF.

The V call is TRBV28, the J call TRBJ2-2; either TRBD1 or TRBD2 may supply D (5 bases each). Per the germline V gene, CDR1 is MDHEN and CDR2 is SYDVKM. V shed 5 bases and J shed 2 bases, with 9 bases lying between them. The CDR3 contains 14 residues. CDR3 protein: CASSRDLNTGELFF. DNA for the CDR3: TGTGCCAGCAGTCGGGACCTTAACACCGGGGAGCTGTTTTTT. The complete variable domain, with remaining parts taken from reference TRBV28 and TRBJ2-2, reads DVKVTQSSRYLVKRTGEKVFLECVQDMDHENMFWYRQDPGLGLRLIYFSYDVKMKEKGDIPEGYSVSREKKERFSLILESASTNQTSMYLCASSRDLNTGELFFGEGSRLTVL.

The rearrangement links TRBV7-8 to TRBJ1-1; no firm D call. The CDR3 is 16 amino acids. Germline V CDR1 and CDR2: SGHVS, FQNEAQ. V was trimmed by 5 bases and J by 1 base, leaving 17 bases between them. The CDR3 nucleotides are TGTGCCAGCAGCCCCGGACCTCAAACAGCGAACACTGAAGCTTTCTTT. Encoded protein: CASSPGPQTANTEAFF.

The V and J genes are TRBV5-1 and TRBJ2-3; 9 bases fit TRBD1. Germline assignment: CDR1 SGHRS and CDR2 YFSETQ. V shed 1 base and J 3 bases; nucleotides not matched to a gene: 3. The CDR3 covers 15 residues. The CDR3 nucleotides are TGCGCCAGCAGCTTGACAGGGGGCATAACAGATACGCAGTATTTT. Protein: CASSLTGGITDTQYF. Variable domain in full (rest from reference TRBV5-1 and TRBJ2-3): KAGVTQTPRYLIKTRGQQVTLSCSPISGHRSVSWYQQTPGQGLQFLFEYFSETQRNKGNFPGRFSGRQFSNSRSEMNVSTLELGDSALYLCASSLTGGITDTQYFGPGTRLTVL.

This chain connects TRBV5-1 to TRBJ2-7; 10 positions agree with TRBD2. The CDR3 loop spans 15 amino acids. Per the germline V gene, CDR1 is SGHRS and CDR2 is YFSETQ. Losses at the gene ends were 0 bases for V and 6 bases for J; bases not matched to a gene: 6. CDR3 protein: CASSLEAGGYGEQYF. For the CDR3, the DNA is TGCGCCAGCAGCTTGGAAGCGGGAGGGTATGGCGAGCAGTACTTC.

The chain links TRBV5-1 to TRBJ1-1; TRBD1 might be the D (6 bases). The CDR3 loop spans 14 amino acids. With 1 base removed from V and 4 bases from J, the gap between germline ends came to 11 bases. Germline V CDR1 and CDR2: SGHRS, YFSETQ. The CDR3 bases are TGCGCCAGCAGCTTGCACGGAGGGGGCACTGAAGCTTTCTTT. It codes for CASSLHGGGTEAFF.

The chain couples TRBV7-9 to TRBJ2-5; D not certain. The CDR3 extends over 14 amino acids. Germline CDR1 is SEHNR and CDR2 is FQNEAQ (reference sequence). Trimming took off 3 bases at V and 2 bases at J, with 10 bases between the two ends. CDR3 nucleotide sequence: TGTGCCAGCAGCTTCCGACCCAATCAAGAGACCCAGTACTTC. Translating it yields CASSFRPNQETQYF.

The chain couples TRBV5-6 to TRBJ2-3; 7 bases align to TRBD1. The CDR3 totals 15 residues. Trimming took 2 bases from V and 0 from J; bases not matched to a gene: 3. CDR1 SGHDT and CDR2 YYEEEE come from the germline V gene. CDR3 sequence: CASSLQGKSTDTQYF. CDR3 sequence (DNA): TGTGCCAGCAGCTTACAGGGGAAAAGCACAGATACGCAGTATTTT.

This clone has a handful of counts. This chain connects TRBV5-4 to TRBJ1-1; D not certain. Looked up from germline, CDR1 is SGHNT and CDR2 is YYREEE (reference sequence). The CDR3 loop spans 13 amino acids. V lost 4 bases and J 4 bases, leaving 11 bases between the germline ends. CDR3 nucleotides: TGTGCCAGCAGCGGTAGTCCGTCCACTGAAGCTTTCTTT. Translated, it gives CASSGSPSTEAFF.